Each of the 9 T cell receptor beta chains below was sequenced from the same sample in a study of cytomegalovirus exposure and HLA in healthy donors. The table came from immunoSEQ multiplex PCR; TCRdb's copy has only in-frame clones and leaves some out. The sample records more than 95,000 clones, 80% to 90% being singletons. Sample: PBMCs. These receptor sequences come from a man between 18 and 29 years old in good health and CMV-seropositive.

The chain has TRBV5-1 and TRBJ1-3, with D possibly matching TRBD1 (6 bases). The CDR3 has 13 amino acids. Trimming stripped 4 bases from V and 4 bases from J, with 9 bases between. Germline CDR1 is SGHRS and CDR2 is YFSETQ. CDR3 DNA: TGCGCCAGCAGCAGGGACACCGGAAACACCATATATTTT. This sequence encodes CASSRDTGNTIYF.

The chain has TRBV5-1 and TRBJ2-7; 8 bases are shared with TRBD1. The V segment lost 0 bases and the J segment 2 bases; nucleotides outside the gene matches: 7. The CDR3 contains 16 residues. The germline V gene encodes CDR1 SGHRS and CDR2 YFSETQ. Written as DNA, the CDR3 is TGCGCCAGCAGCTTGGCCGGGACAGGAGAACCCTACGAGCAGTACTTC. As protein: CASSLAGTGEPYEQYF.

V is TRBV7-9 and J is TRBJ2-1, with a tentative D call TRBD2 (5 bases). Germline V lookup: CDR1 SEHNR, CDR2 FQNEAQ (reference sequence). CDR3 length equals 16 residues. The V end was cut by 5 bases, the J end by 0 bases, with 14 bases between. This CDR3 is CASSLGLAFSYNEQFF. The CDR3 DNA sequence: TGTGCCAGCAGCCTTGGACTCGCCTTCTCCTACAATGAGCAGTTCTTC.

CDR3 sequence (DNA): TGTGCCAGCCGAAGACAGGGGGCCCACACTGAAGCTTTCTTT. It encodes CASRRQGAHTEAFF. The chain carries TRBV28 and TRBJ1-1; 10 bases are a match to TRBD1. The germline V gene has CDR1 MDHEN and CDR2 SYDVKM. There are 14 residues in the CDR3. V lost 8 bases, J lost 3 bases, and 6 bases stayed unmatched.

The chain employs TRBV5-1 and TRBJ1-2; TRBD1 is a possible D gene (6 bases). V gave up 0 bases and J gave up 6 bases, with 15 bases separating them. Germline V gene lookup returns CDR1 SGHRS and CDR2 YFSETQ. The CDR3 is made up of 15 amino acids. CDR3 amino acids: CASSLDTGSTNGYTF. For the CDR3, the DNA is TGCGCCAGCAGCTTGGATACAGGGTCAACGAATGGCTACACCTTC.

V and J are TRBV29-1 and TRBJ2-1, with TRBD1 matching 9 bases. Germline CDR1 reads SQVTM; CDR2 reads ANQGSEA. V lost 3 bases to trimming and J lost 0 bases; unmatched junction nucleotides: 9. CDR3 size: 17 residues. CDR3 amino acids: CSVEGQGLLGSYNEQFF. In nucleotides, the CDR3 is TGCAGCGTTGAGGGACAGGGACTTCTGGGCTCCTACAATGAGCAGTTCTTC.

The chain employs TRBV5-4 and TRBJ1-2, with 7 bases matching TRBD1. The trim removed 4 bases at V and 3 bases at J, leaving 6 bases unmatched. The CDR3 consists of 14 residues. The germline CDR1 and CDR2 sequences are SGHNT and YYREEE (reference sequence). The CDR3, as DNA: TGTGCCAGCAGCGTATACCAGGGGGACTATGGCTACACCTTC. As protein: CASSVYQGDYGYTF.

This chain links TRBV29-1 with TRBJ2-7; possible D gene TRBD1, 6 bases. This CDR3 region has 14 residues. The V end lost 7 bases, the J end lost 0 bases, and 16 bases lay between the germline ends. CDR1 SQVTM and CDR2 ANQGSEA come from the germline V gene. CDR3 loop: CSALDSPSSYEQYF. The CDR3 coding sequence is TGCAGCGCACTGGACAGTCCGAGCTCCTACGAGCAGTACTTC.

J is TRBJ1-4 and V is TRBV6-5; the match to TRBD1 covers 9 bases. Germline V CDR1 and CDR2: MNHEY, SVGAGI. Unmatched junction bases numbered 9, after V lost 2 bases and J lost 8 bases. CDR3 size: 16 residues. The CDR3 nucleotides are TGTGCCAGCAGTTACGGGATTGGACAGGGGTTGGAAAAACTGTTTTTT. This encodes CASSYGIGQGLEKLFF.